The TCR beta chain under discussion was sequenced for a study of sequential checkpoint blockade in melanoma. Looking at the study overall: Both treatment sequences were followed by maintenance nivolumab.

Produced via immunoSEQ multiplex PCR; TCRdb's table is partial and in-frame only. The sample has about 17,000 clones, 70% seen once; the top ten hold about an eighth. Treatment indicated: randomized to nivolumab then ipilimumab (arm A) or the reverse (arm B). Sorted cells were live CD3+CD8+, lacking CD19 and CD56, from PBMCs. The ends were cut back, 1 base at V and 1 base at J, with 13 bases in the middle. Germline V gene sequence: CDR1 LGHNA, CDR2 YSLEER. This CDR3 spans 16 amino acids. The V and J genes are TRBV4-3 and TRBJ1-2; D perhaps matches TRBD1 (5 bases). Sample: CD8+ T cells sorted from blood (inferred from file names), taken from a patient given nivolumab and ipilimumab in sequence. This receptor was identified in a human donor with melanoma. The CDR3 DNA reads as TGCGCCAGCAGCCAAGTTTGGCGACAGTTTAACTATGGCTACACCTTC. This gives the protein CASSQVWRQFNYGYTF.